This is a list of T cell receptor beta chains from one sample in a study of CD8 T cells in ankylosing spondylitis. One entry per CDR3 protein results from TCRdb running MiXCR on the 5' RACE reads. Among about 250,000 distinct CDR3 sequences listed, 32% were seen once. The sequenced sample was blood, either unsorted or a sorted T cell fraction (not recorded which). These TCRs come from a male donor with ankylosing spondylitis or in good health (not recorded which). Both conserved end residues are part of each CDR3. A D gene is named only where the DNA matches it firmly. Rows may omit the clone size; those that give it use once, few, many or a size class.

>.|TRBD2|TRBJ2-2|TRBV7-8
CASRRTSGTNTGELFF
TGTGCCAGCAGACGAACCAGCGGGACCAACACCGGGGAGCTGTTTTTT
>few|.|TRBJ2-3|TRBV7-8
CASSSPVMGTDTQYF
TGTGCCAGCAGCTCCCCTGTGATGGGCACAGATACGCAGTATTTT
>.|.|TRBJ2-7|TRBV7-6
CASSLVPGAREQYF
TGTGCCAGCAGCTTAGTGCCAGGGGCCCGCGAGCAGTACTTC
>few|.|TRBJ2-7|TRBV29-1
CSVVTGDLTYEQYF
TGCAGCGTGGTGACCGGGGACCTGACCTACGAGCAGTACTTC
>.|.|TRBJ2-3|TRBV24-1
CATSDFQGRDTQYF
TGTGCCACCAGTGATTTCCAGGGACGAGATACGCAGTATTTT
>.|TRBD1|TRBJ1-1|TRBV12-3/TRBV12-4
CASRRDRGRRNTEAFF
TGTGCCAGCAGGCGGGACAGGGGCCGGAGGAACACTGAAGCTTTCTTT
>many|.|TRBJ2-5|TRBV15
CATSRDGTEETQYF
TGTGCCACCAGCCGGGACGGTACCGAAGAGACCCAGTACTTC
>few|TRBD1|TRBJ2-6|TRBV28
CASGGTGSSGANVLTF
TGTGCCAGCGGAGGGACAGGGAGCTCTGGGGCCAACGTCCTGACTTTC
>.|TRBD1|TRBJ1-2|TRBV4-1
CASSHARQGDYGYTF
TGCGCCAGCAGCCACGCTAGACAGGGAGACTATGGCTACACCTTC
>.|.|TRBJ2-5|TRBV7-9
CASTILGPKGETQYF
TGTGCCAGCACCATATTGGGACCTAAGGGGGAGACCCAGTACTTC
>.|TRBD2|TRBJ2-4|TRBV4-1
CASSQIETGTSGGAGKNIQYF
TGCGCCAGCAGCCAAATCGAAACCGGGACTAGCGGGGGGGCAGGCAAAAACATTCAGTACTTC
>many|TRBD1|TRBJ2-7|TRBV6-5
CASSYRSGGTDEQYF
TGTGCCAGCAGTTACCGTTCAGGGGGCACTGACGAGCAGTACTTC
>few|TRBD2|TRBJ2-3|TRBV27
CASSWASGVSTDTQYF
TGTGCCAGCAGTTGGGCTAGCGGGGTTAGCACAGATACGCAGTATTTT
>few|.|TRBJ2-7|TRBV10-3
CAIRSVSYEQYF
TGTGCCATAAGGTCCGTGAGCTACGAGCAGTACTTC
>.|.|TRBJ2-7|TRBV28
CASSAGSYEQYF
TGTGCCAGCAGTGCAGGGAGTTACGAGCAGTACTTC
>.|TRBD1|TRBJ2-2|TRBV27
CASSPLDRGWTGELFF
TGTGCCAGCAGTCCCCTAGACAGGGGGTGGACCGGGGAGCTGTTTTTT
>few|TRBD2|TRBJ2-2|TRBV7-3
CATSGGPNTGELFF
TGTGCCACCTCGGGGGGGCCTAACACCGGGGAGCTGTTTTTT
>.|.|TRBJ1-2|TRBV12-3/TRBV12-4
CASRRDLDGYTF
TGTGCCAGCAGGAGGGACTTAGATGGCTACACCTTC
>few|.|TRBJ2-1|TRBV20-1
CSASPKLQAPPGDEQFF
TGCAGTGCTAGTCCTAAACTACAGGCCCCGCCTGGGGATGAGCAGTTCTTC
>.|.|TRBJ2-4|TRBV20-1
CSAPDFRGVIQYF
TGCAGTGCTCCGGACTTCAGAGGAGTCATTCAGTACTTC
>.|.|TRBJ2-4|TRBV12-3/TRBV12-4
CASSSVSIQYF
TGTGCCAGCAGTTCAGTAAGCATTCAGTACTTC
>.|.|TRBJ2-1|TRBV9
CASSVGQGVGNEQFF
TGTGCCAGCAGCGTAGGGCAGGGTGTGGGAAATGAGCAGTTCTTC
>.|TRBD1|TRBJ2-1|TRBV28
CASSFTSQGGNEQFF
TGTGCCAGCAGTTTCACCTCACAGGGGGGCAATGAGCAGTTCTTC
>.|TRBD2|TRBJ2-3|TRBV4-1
CASSQPQRGGSADTQYF
TGCGCCAGCAGCCAACCACAGCGGGGGGGCTCCGCAGATACGCAGTATTTT